Following are 23 T cell receptor beta chains from one sample sequenced in a study of T cell responses to AZD1222 COVID-19 vaccine (dated by TCRdb to the early 2020s). This specimen's time point label, interpreted: baseline before first vaccination. Library prep was done by the immunoSEQ multiplex PCR assay. The table comes from immuneACCESS by way of TCRdb, which keeps in-frame sequences with V and J called. Part of the clones is missing from these tables; in studies checked, under half for an unresolved V gene and the rest for unknown reasons. The sample table contains around 130,000 clones; only one count was recorded for 70% to 90% of them. Approximately 3.7% of the sample is taken by the ten largest. This specimen consisted of peripheral blood, obtained on day 0 of AZD1222 vaccination. The receptors come from an adult in good health.

The CDR3: CAWSPRERETQYF. CDR3 DNA sequence: TGTGCCTGGAGTCCTCGGGAGAGGGAGACCCAGTACTTC. This chain uses TRBV30 with TRBJ2-5; D might be TRBD2 (6 bases). The CDR3 length is 13 residues. Germline values: CDR1 GTSNPN, CDR2 SVGIG (reference sequence). The germline V and J ends were trimmed by 2 bases and 5 bases, with 12 bases remaining between them.

This clone was recorded a few times. The rearrangement joins TRBV11-2 to TRBJ1-4; tentative D call: TRBD1 (6 bases). The CDR3 has 14 residues. CDR1 and CDR2 (germline): SGHAT, FQNNGV. V lost 0 bases to trimming and J lost 11 bases, with 13 bases between them. The CDR3 DNA reads TGTGCCAGCAGCTTAGAAGGTCGACAGGCTAAACTGTTTTTT. Its protein is CASSLEGRQAKLFF.

The genes are TRBV6-5 and TRBJ2-7; TRBD1 or TRBD2 may be the D gene (6 bases each). This CDR3 comprises 14 residues. Trimming left V 2 bases short and J 2 bases short, with 10 bases between. Germline V gene sequence: CDR1 MNHEY, CDR2 SVGAGI. In nucleotides, the CDR3 is TGTGCCAGCAGTTACCTAGGGGGGCCCTACGAGCAGTACTTC. It is translated as CASSYLGGPYEQYF.

The rearrangement joins TRBV5-1 to TRBJ2-6; no definite D call. V lost 2 bases and J 2 bases, leaving 5 bases between the germline ends. Germline V gene lookup returns CDR1 SGHRS and CDR2 YFSETQ. The CDR3 is 14 amino acids. CDR3 in DNA: TGCGCCAGCAGCTTCGCCACTGGGGCCAACGTCCTGACTTTC. It specifies CASSFATGANVLTF.

The chain links TRBV5-4 to TRBJ2-5; D gene unclear. The CDR3 spans 15 residues. Germline CDR1 is SGHNT and CDR2 is YYREEE (reference sequence). The V gene lost 4 bases and the J gene lost 5 bases, with 18 bases spanning the gap. CDR3 nucleotide sequence: TGTGCCAGCAGCAACCCCACAACTCCCGGGGAGACCCAGTACTTC. Translated, it gives CASSNPTTPGETQYF.

This chain connects TRBV19 to TRBJ2-1; TRBD2 might be the D (6 bases). Between the trimmed V and J ends, which lost 7 bases and 3 bases, there was a span of 16 bases. Germline V gene sequence: CDR1 LNHDA, CDR2 SQIVND (reference sequence). There are 15 residues in the CDR3. The CDR3 sequence is CASNIYGGIYNEQFF. In nucleotides, the CDR3 is TGTGCCAGTAATATTTATGGCGGGATCTACAATGAGCAGTTCTTC.

This clone was recorded once. This chain links TRBV14 with TRBJ2-2, with 12 bases aligning to TRBD2. Germline V gene sequence: CDR1 SGHDN, CDR2 FVKESK. V was pared by 2 bases and J by 5 bases, with 6 bases of the junction left unmatched. CDR3 length: 17 amino acids. CDR3 nucleotide sequence: TGTGCCAGCAGCCAACCTCGGACTAGCGGGGATACCGGGGAGCTGTTTTTT. Amino acids: CASSQPRTSGDTGELFF.

The chain is built from TRBV11-2 and TRBJ2-7; possible D gene TRBD2, 6 bases. The CDR3 totals 14 residues. The germline V gene encodes CDR1 SGHAT and CDR2 FQNNGV. Trimming pared 3 bases from V and 2 bases from J, leaving 11 bases between. The chain's CDR3 is CASSFLGLTYEQYF. As DNA, the CDR3 is TGTGCCAGCAGCTTCCTGGGACTTACCTACGAGCAGTACTTC.

This clone showed up just once. The CDR3 bases are TGTGCCAGTAGTATAGTTGCCGGGAACTCCTACGAGCAGTACTTC. Amino acid sequence: CASSIVAGNSYEQYF. V gene TRBV19 combines with J gene TRBJ2-7; perhaps TRBD2 as D (5 bases). CDR3 size: 15 residues. Germline CDR1 and CDR2: LNHDA and SQIVND (reference sequence). V shed 1 base and J shed 0 bases, with 10 bases lying between them.

The chain has TRBV19 and TRBJ2-7; a possible D gene is TRBD1 (6 bases). Trimming took off 1 base at V and 4 bases at J, with 8 bases between the two ends. The germline V gene has CDR1 LNHDA and CDR2 SQIVND (reference sequence). The CDR3 consists of 13 residues. CDR3 DNA: TGTGCCAGTAGTATAGGAGGGGGATACGAGCAGTACTTC. Amino acid sequence: CASSIGGGYEQYF.

This clone was detected only once. The rearrangement links TRBV7-9 to TRBJ2-1; possible D gene TRBD1, 6 bases. Germline CDR1 SEHNR, CDR2 FQNEAQ (reference sequence). V was cut by 3 bases and J by 8 bases, with 20 bases left in between. The CDR3 is 16 amino acids. The CDR3 bases are TGTGCCAGCAGCTTGGGACCTGACAGGTCGCATGATGAGCAGTTCTTC. Encoded protein: CASSLGPDRSHDEQFF.

V usage is TRBV9 and J usage is TRBJ2-3; possible D gene TRBD1, 5 bases. Germline lookup yields CDR1 SGDLS and CDR2 YYNGEE. The CDR3 extends over 15 amino acids. Trimming removed 0 bases at V and 2 bases at J, with 10 bases between. CDR3 coding DNA: TGTGCCAGCAGCGTAGGACAGAGAATCACAGATACGCAGTATTTT. This translates into CASSVGQRITDTQYF.

The CDR3 region has the DNA TGTGCCAGCAGGGACAGGGTCAATAGAGAAAAACTGTTTTTT. It is translated as CASRDRVNREKLFF. The genes are TRBV27 and TRBJ1-4; 8 bases match TRBD1. V was pared by 6 bases and J by 8 bases, with 8 bases of the junction left unmatched. Germline V gene lookup returns CDR1 MNHEY and CDR2 SMNVEV (reference sequence). The CDR3 consists of 14 residues.

The rearrangement joins TRBV12-3 or TRBV12-4 to TRBJ2-7; either TRBD1 or TRBD2 may fit D (5 bases each). The CDR3 consists of 12 residues. V lost 9 bases, J lost 4 bases, and 13 bases lay in between. The CDR3 sequence is CASWGTEYEQYF. In nucleotides, the CDR3 is TGTGCCAGTTGGGGGACCGAGTACGAGCAGTACTTC.

This clone has only one observation. The chain is built from TRBV5-4 and TRBJ2-2; D unresolved. V was shortened by 3 bases and J by 3 bases, with 9 bases between the two germline ends. Germline V lookup: CDR1 SGHNT, CDR2 YYREEE (reference sequence). The CDR3 runs 14 residues. CDR3 nucleotides: TGTGCCAGCAGCTCACCCATAGACACCGGGGAGCTGTTTTTT. It codes for CASSSPIDTGELFF.

The chain has TRBV27 and TRBJ2-7; D is perhaps TRBD2 (5 bases). Looked up from germline, CDR1 is MNHEY and CDR2 is SMNVEV (reference sequence). Trimming removed 0 bases from V and 0 bases from J, with 12 bases in between. The CDR3 has 16 residues. The CDR3 sequence is CASSLSGSEYSYEQYF. Written as DNA, the CDR3 is TGTGCCAGCAGTTTATCTGGTAGCGAGTACTCCTACGAGCAGTACTTC.

The rearrangement uses TRBV19 and TRBJ1-1, with a tentative D call TRBD1 (5 bases). Deletions cut 3 bases from V and 2 bases from J, with 10 bases between. This CDR3 is built from 14 residues. Germline loops: CDR1 LNHDA, CDR2 SQIVND (reference sequence). This CDR3 reads CASSIQGINTEAFF. CDR3 bases: TGTGCCAGTAGTATCCAGGGCATTAACACTGAAGCTTTCTTT.

The rearrangement links TRBV28 to TRBJ1-2; D unclear. There are 13 residues in the CDR3. Per germline, CDR1 MDHEN and CDR2 SYDVKM. The V and J ends lost 3 bases and 8 bases respectively, with 13 bases between them. DNA for the CDR3: TGTGCCAGCAGTTTCGGGCGCTTCAGCGGCTACACCTTC. This gives the protein CASSFGRFSGYTF.

This clone was recorded once. This chain connects TRBV4-1 to TRBJ1-5; D is unresolved. V gave up 0 bases and J gave up 7 bases, with 7 bases separating them. Germline V gene data show CDR1 as MGHRA and CDR2 as YSYEKL. The CDR3 contains 13 residues. CDR3 bases: TGCGCCAGCAGCCAAGACGGGTTCCAGCCCCAGCATTTT. Translated, it gives CASSQDGFQPQHF.

The CDR3, as DNA: TGTGCCATCAGTGGTTCTAGCGGGAGAGGAACAGATACGCAGTATTTT. The encoded protein is CAISGSSGRGTDTQYF. The chain joins TRBV10-3 to TRBJ2-3, with TRBD2 identical over 10 bases. After removal of 4 bases from V and 3 bases from J, the junction contained 7 bases not matched to a gene. The V gene's germline CDR1 is ENHRY and CDR2 SYGVKD. This CDR3 spans 16 amino acids.

This clone has just one count. The V gene is TRBV19, the J gene TRBJ1-1, with TRBD1 as a possible D gene (6 bases). The CDR3 has 13 amino acids. Germline V gene sequence: CDR1 LNHDA, CDR2 SQIVND (reference sequence). The CDR3 protein is CVREGGTNTEAFF. DNA for the CDR3: TGTGTCAGAGAGGGGGGGACTAACACTGAAGCTTTCTTT.

The J gene is TRBJ2-6, the V gene TRBV30; 8 bases agree with TRBD1. The CDR3 runs to 16 residues. V shed 0 bases, J shed 3 bases, and the junction held 4 bases outside the gene matches. The germline V gene has CDR1 GTSNPN and CDR2 SVGIG (reference sequence). The DNA for the CDR3 is TGTGCCTGGAGTGTACACAGGGGGTTTGGGGCCAACGTCCTGACTTTC. Translation gives CAWSVHRGFGANVLTF.

J is TRBJ2-1 and V is TRBV11-2; 11 bases fit TRBD2. Germline V gene sequence: CDR1 SGHAT, CDR2 FQNNGV. The CDR3 contains 15 residues. The V segment lost 3 bases and the J segment 9 bases; nucleotides outside the gene matches: 7. Written as DNA, the CDR3 is TGTGCCAGCAGCTTGGTAGCGGGAGGGCTGGGTGAGCAGTTCTTC. Its protein product is CASSLVAGGLGEQFF. The full variable domain, its missing parts supplied by reference TRBV11-2 and TRBJ2-1, is EAGVAQSPRYKIIEKRQSVAFWCNPISGHATLYWYQQILGQGPKLLIQFQNNGVVDDSQLPKDRFSAERLKGVDSTLKIQPAKLEDSAVYLCASSLVAGGLGEQFFGPGTRLTVL.